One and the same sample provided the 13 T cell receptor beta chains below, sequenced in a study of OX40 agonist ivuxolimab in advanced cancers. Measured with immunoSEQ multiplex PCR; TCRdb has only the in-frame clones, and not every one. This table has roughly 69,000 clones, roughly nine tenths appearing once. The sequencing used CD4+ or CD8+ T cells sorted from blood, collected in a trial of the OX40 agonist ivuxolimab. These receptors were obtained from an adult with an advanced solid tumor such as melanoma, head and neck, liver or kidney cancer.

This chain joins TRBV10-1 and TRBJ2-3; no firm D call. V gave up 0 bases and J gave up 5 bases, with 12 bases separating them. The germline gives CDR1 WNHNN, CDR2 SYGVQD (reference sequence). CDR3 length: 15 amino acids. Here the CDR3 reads CASSESASVGDTQYF. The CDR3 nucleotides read TGCGCCAGCAGTGAGTCGGCTAGTGTTGGAGATACGCAGTATTTT.

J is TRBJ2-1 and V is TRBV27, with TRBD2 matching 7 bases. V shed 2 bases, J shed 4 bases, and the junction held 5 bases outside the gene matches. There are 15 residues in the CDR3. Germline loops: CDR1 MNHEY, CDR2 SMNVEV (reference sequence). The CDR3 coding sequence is TGTGCCAGCAGTTTACTTCCTAGCGGTTACAATGAGCAGTTCTTC. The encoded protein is CASSLLPSGYNEQFF.

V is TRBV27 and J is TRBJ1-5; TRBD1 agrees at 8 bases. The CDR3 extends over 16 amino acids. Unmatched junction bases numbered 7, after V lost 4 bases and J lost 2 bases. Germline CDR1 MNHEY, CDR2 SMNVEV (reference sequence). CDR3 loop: CASSSGPGGGNQPQHF. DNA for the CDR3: TGTGCCAGCAGTTCGGGTCCAGGGGGCGGCAATCAGCCCCAGCATTTT.

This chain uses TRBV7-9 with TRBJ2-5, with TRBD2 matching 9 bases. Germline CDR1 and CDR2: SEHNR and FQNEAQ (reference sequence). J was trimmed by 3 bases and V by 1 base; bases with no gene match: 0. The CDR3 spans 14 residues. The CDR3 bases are TGTGCCAGCAGCTTAGGACTAGCGGAAGAGACCCAGTACTTC. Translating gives CASSLGLAEETQYF.

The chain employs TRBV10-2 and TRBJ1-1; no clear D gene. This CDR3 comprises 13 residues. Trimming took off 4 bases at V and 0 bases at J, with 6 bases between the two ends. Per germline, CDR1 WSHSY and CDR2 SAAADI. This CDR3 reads CASSVGMNTEAFF. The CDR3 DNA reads TGCGCCAGCAGTGTGGGGATGAACACTGAAGCTTTCTTT.

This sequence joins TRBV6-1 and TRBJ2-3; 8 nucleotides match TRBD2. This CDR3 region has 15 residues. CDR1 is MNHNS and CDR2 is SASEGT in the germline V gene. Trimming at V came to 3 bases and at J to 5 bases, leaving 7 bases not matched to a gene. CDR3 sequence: CASSESAAGVDTQYF. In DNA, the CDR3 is TGTGCCAGCAGTGAGTCCGCAGCGGGGGTAGATACGCAGTATTTT.

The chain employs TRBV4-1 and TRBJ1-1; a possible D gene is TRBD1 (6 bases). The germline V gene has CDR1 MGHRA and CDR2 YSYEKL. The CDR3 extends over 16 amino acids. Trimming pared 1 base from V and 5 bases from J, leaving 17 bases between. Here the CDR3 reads CASSQGGRGRRTEAFF. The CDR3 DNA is TGCGCCAGCAGCCAAGGGGGTCGGGGGCGTAGGACTGAAGCTTTCTTT.

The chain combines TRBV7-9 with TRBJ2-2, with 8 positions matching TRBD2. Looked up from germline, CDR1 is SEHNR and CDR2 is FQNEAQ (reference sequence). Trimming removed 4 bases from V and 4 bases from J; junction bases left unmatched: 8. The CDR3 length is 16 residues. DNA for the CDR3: TGTGCCAGCAGCTCAAACCGGGAGGGGGGCACCGGGGAGCTGTTTTTT. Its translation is CASSSNREGGTGELFF. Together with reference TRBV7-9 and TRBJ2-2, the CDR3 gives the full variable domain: DTGVSQNPRHKITKRGQNVTFRCDPISEHNRLYWYRQTLGQGPEFLTYFQNEAQLEKSRLLSDRFSAERPKGSFSTLEIQRTEQGDSAMYLCASSSNREGGTGELFFGEGSRLTVL.

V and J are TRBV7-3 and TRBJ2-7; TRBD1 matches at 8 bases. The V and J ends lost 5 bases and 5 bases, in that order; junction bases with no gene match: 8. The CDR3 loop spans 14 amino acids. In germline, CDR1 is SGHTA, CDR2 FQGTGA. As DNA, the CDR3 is TGTGCCAGCAGCCGTTATGCAGGGGGCGACGAGCAGTACTTC. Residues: CASSRYAGGDEQYF. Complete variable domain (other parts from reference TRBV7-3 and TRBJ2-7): GAGVSQTPSNKVTEKGKYVELRCDPISGHTALYWYRQSLGQGPEFLIYFQGTGAADDSGLPNDRFFAVRPEGSVSTLKIQRTERGDSAVYLCASSRYAGGDEQYFGPGTRLTVT.

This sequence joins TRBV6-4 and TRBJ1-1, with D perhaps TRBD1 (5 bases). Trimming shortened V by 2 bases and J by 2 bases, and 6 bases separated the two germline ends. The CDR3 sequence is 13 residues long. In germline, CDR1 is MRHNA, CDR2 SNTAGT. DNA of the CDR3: TGTGCCAGCAGTGACCGGGACAACACTGAAGCTTTCTTT. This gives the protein CASSDRDNTEAFF.

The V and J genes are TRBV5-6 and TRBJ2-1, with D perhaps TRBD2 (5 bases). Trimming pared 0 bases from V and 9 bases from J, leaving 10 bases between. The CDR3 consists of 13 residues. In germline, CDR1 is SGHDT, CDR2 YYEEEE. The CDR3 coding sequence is TGTGCCAGCAGCTTGGCGGGGTCGGGTGAGCAGTTCTTC. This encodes CASSLAGSGEQFF.

The CDR3 loop reads CASNSWGANVLTF. For the CDR3, the DNA is TGTGCCAGTAATTCGTGGGGGGCCAACGTCCTGACTTTC. The gene calls are TRBV19 and TRBJ2-6, with D unclear. The CDR3 contains 13 residues. CDR1 is LNHDA, CDR2 SQIVND, per germline (reference sequence). V was pared by 7 bases and J by 4 bases, with 8 bases between.

CDR3 in DNA: TGTGCCAGCAGCTTGAATCAAGGGGGAAGCTACGAGCAGTACGTC. Translated, it gives CASSLNQGGSYEQYV. The chain is built from TRBV5-5 and TRBJ2-7, with D perhaps TRBD1 (6 bases). CDR1 is SGHKS, CDR2 YYEKEE, per germline (reference sequence). V lost 1 base and J 3 bases, leaving 14 bases between the germline ends. The CDR3 runs to 15 residues.